The 22 T cell receptor beta chains below come from one sample, sequenced in a study of untreated major depressive disorder. Overall study findings and caveats: Compared with controls, depressed patients showed more TRBV05-01 (Vbeta 5.1) usage in CD4+ T cells.

The antigens of these receptors remain unknown. Assay: immunoSEQ multiplex PCR; the TCRdb copy retains only in-frame clones and omits some. This table holds about 20,000 clones, about 92% found once. What was sequenced was CD4+ T cells from PBMCs. Receptors originate from a woman in her thirties or forties with major depressive disorder.

The chain uses TRBV4-1 and TRBJ1-5; D might be TRBD1 (6 bases). Germline CDR1 and CDR2: MGHRA and YSYEKL. V dropped 6 bases and J dropped 1 base, with 10 bases sitting between them. This CDR3 spans 14 amino acids. In DNA form, the CDR3 reads TGCGCCAGCAGTTGGGGGCAAAGCAATCAGCCCCAGCATTTT. Amino acid sequence: CASSWGQSNQPQHF.

This CDR3 is CASSQVLKPDSPLHF. CDR3 in DNA: TGCGCCAGCAGCCAAGTTTTAAAACCAGATTCACCCCTCCACTTT. The V gene is TRBV4-1, the J gene TRBJ1-6; D gene unclear. The CDR3 length is 15 residues. Germline V gene data show CDR1 as MGHRA and CDR2 as YSYEKL. V dropped 1 base and J dropped 8 bases, with 12 bases sitting between them.

The rearrangement uses TRBV4-1 and TRBJ2-3; 11 bases are shared with TRBD2. Germline trimming cut 1 base from V and 3 bases from J; bases unmatched to any gene: 3. The CDR3 extends over 16 amino acids. Germline CDR1 MGHRA, CDR2 YSYEKL. The CDR3 DNA is TGCGCCAGCAGCCAAGTGACTAGCGGGACTACAGATACGCAGTATTTT. Its protein product is CASSQVTSGTTDTQYF.

The gene calls are TRBV15 and TRBJ1-2; D is uncertain. CDR1 and CDR2 (germline): LNHNV, YYDKDF (reference sequence). The V gene lost 0 bases and the J gene lost 13 bases, with 12 bases spanning the gap. The CDR3 spans 12 residues. CDR3 DNA sequence: TGTGCCACCAGCAGAGATCTTGGCAGTAGCACCTTC. Encoded protein: CATSRDLGSSTF.

The chain is built from TRBV6-5 and TRBJ1-2, with unresolved D. The CDR3 extends over 16 amino acids. The V end was cut by 0 bases, the J end by 2 bases, with 13 bases between. Germline V lookup: CDR1 MNHEY, CDR2 SVGAGI. CDR3 coding DNA: TGTGCCAGCAGTTACTCCCCGTTAGAAATAAACTATGGCTACACCTTC. This translates into CASSYSPLEINYGYTF.

On this clone: Mismatch with germline at one junction end may stem from a read error. The chain links TRBV18 to TRBJ1-2; D is possibly TRBD1 (6 bases). The CDR3 is 15 residues long. Germline V gene sequence: CDR1 KGHSH, CDR2 LQKENI. The CDR3: CASSPPSGVSSNPTF. The CDR3 nucleotides are TGTGCCAGCTCACCACCTTCAGGGGTGTCCTCCAACCCAACTTTC.

The gene calls are TRBV6-1 and TRBJ1-2; D perhaps matches TRBD1 (6 bases). V lost 1 base, J lost 3 bases, and 9 bases lay in between. The CDR3 has 14 residues. The germline V gene encodes CDR1 MNHNS and CDR2 SASEGT. The CDR3 DNA reads as TGTGCCAGCAGTGAAGGGGGGCTTGACTATGGCTACACCTTC. Protein product: CASSEGGLDYGYTF.

The V and J genes are TRBV20-1 and TRBJ2-7; D possibly corresponds to TRBD2 (6 bases). The CDR3 contains 11 residues. Trimming stripped 5 bases from V and 4 bases from J, with 9 bases between. The germline CDR1 and CDR2 sequences are DFQATT and SNEGSKA (reference sequence). CDR3 residues: CSALGTYEQYV. The CDR3 nucleotides are TGCAGTGCTCTCGGGACTTACGAGCAGTACGTC.

The chain employs TRBV29-1 and TRBJ1-1, with a tentative D call TRBD1 (5 bases). The CDR3 spans 14 residues. Trimming took 5 bases from V and 4 from J, leaving 17 bases between them. Germline V lookup: CDR1 SQVTM, CDR2 ANQGSEA. The CDR3 loop reads CSVCRDPGGTEAFF. The DNA for the CDR3 is TGCAGCGTTTGCCGGGACCCAGGAGGCACTGAAGCTTTCTTT.

The chain employs TRBV4-1 and TRBJ2-5; D remains unclear. The V gene lost 4 bases and the J gene lost 10 bases, with 16 bases spanning the gap. The CDR3 is 13 amino acids. CDR1 and CDR2 from the germline V gene are MGHRA and YSYEKL. CDR3 in amino acids: CASSPAPLGNQYF. Here the CDR3 DNA reads TGCGCCAGCAGCCCAGCACCCTTAGGTAACCAGTACTTC.

This clone has just one count. CDR3 bases: TGCGCCAGCAGCCTGCCCTCTCAAGAGACCCAGTACTTC. Encoded protein: CASSLPSQETQYF. V gene TRBV5-1 combines with J gene TRBJ2-5; D unclear. CDR1 SGHRS and CDR2 YFSETQ come from the germline V gene. This CDR3 is 13 amino acids long. V was cut by 4 bases and J by 2 bases, with 9 bases left in between.

The gene calls are TRBV19 and TRBJ1-5; 8 bases match TRBD1. J was trimmed by 4 bases and V by 3 bases; bases with no gene match: 14. CDR1 is LNHDA and CDR2 is SQIVND in the germline V gene (reference sequence). The length of the CDR3 is 18 residues. CDR3 nucleotide sequence: TGTGCCAGTAGTATTTTCGGCGGCACTGGGACAGGTAATCAGCCCCAGCATTTT. Its translation is CASSIFGGTGTGNQPQHF.

V is TRBV12-2 and J is TRBJ1-1. TRBV12-2 is termed a pseudogene. The CDR3 extends over 14 amino acids. The chain's CDR3 is CASRLNGAGTEAFF. Here the CDR3 DNA reads TGTGCAAGTCGCTTGAATGGGGCGGGCACTGAAGCTTTCTTT.

This rearrangement joins TRBV11-3 to TRBJ2-5; no reliable D call. V was clipped by 8 bases and J by 5 bases, with 21 bases between them. The CDR3 totals 15 residues. Germline V CDR1 and CDR2: SGHNT, YENEEA. CDR3 residues: CASGVYTLGGETQYF. CDR3 sequence (DNA): TGTGCCAGCGGAGTTTACACATTGGGTGGGGAGACCCAGTACTTC.

The chain recombines TRBV5-1 with TRBJ1-5; no firm D call. CDR1 is SGHRS and CDR2 is YFSETQ in the germline V gene. The CDR3 sequence is 15 residues long. The germline V and J ends were trimmed by 0 bases and 1 base, with 8 bases remaining between them. The CDR3 reads CASSLGGISNQPQHF. In nucleotides, the CDR3 is TGCGCCAGCAGCTTGGGAGGTATAAGCAATCAGCCCCAGCATTTT.

The V and J genes are TRBV6-6 and TRBJ1-3; 7 bases align to TRBD1. With V trimmed by 6 bases and J by 4 bases, 12 bases remained unmatched. This CDR3 region has 16 residues. Germline-derived CDR1 and CDR2 are MNHNY and SVGAGI (reference sequence). In DNA, the CDR3 is TGTGCCAGCAGCCGTACCCAGGGACAGCAAGGAAACACCATATATTTT. Translation: CASSRTQGQQGNTIYF.

The chain uses TRBV2 and TRBJ2-7; 11 bases agree with TRBD2. CDR3 size: 14 residues. V shed 6 bases, J shed 7 bases, and the junction held 8 bases outside the gene matches. CDR1 SNHLY and CDR2 FYNNEI come from the germline V gene. As DNA, the CDR3 is TGTGCCAGCAGATTGACTAGCGGGACGGGGGAGCAGTACGTC. It is translated as CASRLTSGTGEQYV.

CDR3: CASSLEQGDLFGYTF. CDR3 DNA sequence: TGCGCCAGCAGCTTGGAACAGGGGGATTTATTTGGCTACACCTTC. The genes are TRBV5-1 and TRBJ1-2; 8 positions agree with TRBD1. The CDR3 sequence is 15 residues long. The germline V gene has CDR1 SGHRS and CDR2 YFSETQ. V lost 0 bases, J lost 7 bases, and 8 bases stayed unmatched.

The rearrangement links TRBV4-2 to TRBJ2-1; 8 bases agree with TRBD2. The CDR3 runs 18 residues. Germline CDR1 is LGHNA and CDR2 is YNFKEQ. Germline trimming cut 1 base from V and 6 bases from J; bases unmatched to any gene: 14. The DNA of the CDR3 is TGTGCCAGCAGCCAAGTAAGCGGGGGCCGGTTTTGGAGCAATGAGCAGTTCTTC. It encodes CASSQVSGGRFWSNEQFF.

The J gene is TRBJ1-1, the V gene TRBV11-2; D ambiguous. The CDR3 has 13 residues. The V and J ends lost 3 bases and 9 bases respectively, with 14 bases between them. Germline values: CDR1 SGHAT, CDR2 FQNNGV. The CDR3 coding sequence is TGTGCCAGCAGCTTGGTGACCGGGGAGAAAGCTTTCTTT. Its translation is CASSLVTGEKAFF.

The rearrangement joins TRBV5-8 to TRBJ2-1, with D perhaps TRBD1 (6 bases). CDR3 length equals 17 residues. Trimming stripped 0 bases from V and 7 bases from J, with 20 bases between. The germline V gene encodes CDR1 SGHTS and CDR2 YDEGEE. CDR3 region: CASSLAVQGKSWNEQFF. For the CDR3, the DNA is TGTGCCAGCAGCTTGGCCGTTCAGGGGAAGTCATGGAATGAGCAGTTCTTC.

The chain employs TRBV19 and TRBJ2-5; 9 nucleotides match TRBD1. J was trimmed by 6 bases and V by 4 bases; bases with no gene match: 12. CDR1 and CDR2 from the germline V gene are LNHDA and SQIVND (reference sequence). The CDR3 sequence is 16 residues long. The CDR3 loop is CASSRPGQGTGKTQYF. The DNA for the CDR3 is TGTGCCAGTAGTAGACCGGGACAGGGAACGGGAAAGACCCAGTACTTC. Full variable domain (missing parts from reference TRBV19 and TRBJ2-5): DGGITQSPKYLFRKEGQNVTLSCEQNLNHDAMYWYRQDPGQGLRLIYYSQIVNDFQKGDIAEGYSVSREKKESFPLTVTSAQKNPTAFYLCASSRPGQGTGKTQYFGPGTRLLVL.